This TCR beta chain was captured by sequencing in a study of blood T cell repertoires in COVID-19. For the study at large: From the United States, Italy and Spain came samples of acute and convalescent COVID-19. Nucleic acid was either cDNA or gDNA, and it came from T cells, B-cell-depleted T cells, or PBMCs.

Generated by immunoSEQ multiplex PCR, the TCRdb table keeps only in-frame clones and is missing some. Of 200,000 to 250,000 clones in the sample, around 90% are singletons; the top ten hold roughly 1.2%. Sample: peripheral blood. The clonotype comes from a man aged 25 to 40 with acute or convalescent COVID-19.

This CDR3 reads CASSVEDRGRNTIYF. DNA for the CDR3: TGTGCCAGCAGCGTAGAGGACAGGGGGCGAAACACCATATATTTT. This sequence joins TRBV9 and TRBJ1-3, with TRBD1 identical over 11 bases. The V gene end was trimmed by 0 bases and the J gene end by 5 bases; junction bases not matched to a gene: 1. This CDR3 is 15 amino acids long. CDR1 is SGDLS and CDR2 is YYNGEE in the germline V gene.